These 10 T cell receptor beta chains share one sample of origin, sequenced in a study of T cell responses to AZD1222 COVID-19 vaccine. The repertoire was sequenced with immunoSEQ multiplex PCR; TCRdb's copy has only in-frame clones and lacks some. Of more than 100,000 clones in the sample, 85% to 95% were seen once. Here the sequenced sample was peripheral blood, taken on day 0 of AZD1222 vaccination. Every receptor here comes from an adult in good health.

This clone was seen once. The genes are TRBV28 and TRBJ2-5, with D possibly TRBD1 on 7 matching bases. Germline V gene sequence: CDR1 MDHEN, CDR2 SYDVKM. Trimming took off 3 bases at V and 5 bases at J, with 16 bases between the two ends. This CDR3 spans 15 amino acids. CDR3 DNA sequence: TGTGCCAGCAGTTTGGAGGGGGCGGCTCTTGAGACCCAGTACTTC. It encodes CASSLEGAALETQYF.

V usage is TRBV19 and J usage is TRBJ1-1; 7 nucleotides match TRBD1. The germline gives CDR1 LNHDA, CDR2 SQIVND (reference sequence). J was trimmed by 0 bases and V by 5 bases; bases with no gene match: 3. This CDR3 contains 14 residues. The CDR3 is CASSLTGMNTEAFF. The DNA for the CDR3 is TGTGCCAGTAGTTTGACAGGGATGAACACTGAAGCTTTCTTT. Variable domain in full (rest from reference TRBV19 and TRBJ1-1): DGGITQSPKYLFRKEGQNVTLSCEQNLNHDAMYWYRQDPGQGLRLIYYSQIVNDFQKGDIAEGYSVSREKKESFPLTVTSAQKNPTAFYLCASSLTGMNTEAFFGQGTRLTVV.

The chain uses TRBV7-2 and TRBJ1-5; D is unclear. CDR1 is SGHTA and CDR2 is FQGNSA in the germline V gene. With 3 bases removed from V and 0 bases from J, the gap between germline ends came to 9 bases. The CDR3 spans 15 residues. CDR3 nucleotide sequence: TGTGCCAGCAGCTTTACCGGTTATAGCAATCAGCCCCAGCATTTT. This sequence encodes CASSFTGYSNQPQHF.

The rearrangement joins TRBV12-5 to TRBJ2-2, with D possibly matching TRBD1 (7 bases). The V and J ends lost 0 bases and 7 bases respectively, with 15 bases between them. CDR3 length: 16 residues. CDR1 is LGHNT, CDR2 FRNRAP, per germline. The CDR3 loop is CASGLVISGGGGELFF. The CDR3 bases are TGTGCTAGTGGTTTGGTGATTTCAGGGGGAGGCGGGGAGCTGTTTTTT.

In its sample, this clone was seen once. The chain couples TRBV7-3 to TRBJ2-2; no clear D. CDR3 length equals 13 residues. V was cut by 2 bases and J by 4 bases, with 5 bases left in between. CDR1 and CDR2 from the germline V gene are SGHTA and FQGTGA. The CDR3 DNA is TGTGCCAGCAGCTTAGCATCCACCGGGGAGCTGTTTTTT. It encodes CASSLASTGELFF.

This clone was recorded only once. V is TRBV11-2 and J is TRBJ2-1, with 9 bases fitting TRBD1. The V segment lost 0 bases and the J segment 8 bases; nucleotides outside the gene matches: 5. CDR1 SGHAT and CDR2 FQNNGV come from the germline V gene. This CDR3 is 15 amino acids long. The CDR3 coding sequence is TGTGCCAGCAGCTTAGAGGGACAGGGTAGGGATGAGCAGTTCTTC. Amino acid sequence: CASSLEGQGRDEQFF.

The genes are TRBV7-2 and TRBJ1-3, with TRBD1 as a possible D gene (6 bases). There are 15 residues in the CDR3. Germline V lookup: CDR1 SGHTA, CDR2 FQGNSA. V lost 5 bases and J 4 bases, leaving 15 bases between the germline ends. In DNA, the CDR3 is TGTGCCAGCAGCGTCGAACAGGGTTACGGAAACACCATATATTTT. Translation gives CASSVEQGYGNTIYF.

This CDR3 reads CASSLGLAGEDTQYF. Here the CDR3 DNA reads TGCGCCAGCAGCTTGGGACTAGCGGGAGAAGATACGCAGTATTTT. V is TRBV5-1 and J is TRBJ2-3; 12 nucleotides agree with TRBD2. CDR1 and CDR2 (germline): SGHRS, YFSETQ. The CDR3 runs to 15 residues. Trimming at V came to 0 bases and at J to 5 bases, leaving 1 base not matched to a gene.

A single count supports this clone. The chain is built from TRBV30 and TRBJ1-1; D not certain. Germline V gives CDR1 GTSNPN, CDR2 SVGIG (reference sequence). The V and J ends lost 1 base and 4 bases respectively, with 10 bases between them. This CDR3 contains 13 residues. The CDR3 DNA is TGTGCCTGGAGTGATCTCCGGGCCACTGAAGCTTTCTTT. Translating it yields CAWSDLRATEAFF.

J is TRBJ2-3 and V is TRBV7-3, with 7 bases lining up with TRBD2. CDR1 is SGHTA, CDR2 FQGTGA, per germline. The CDR3 is made up of 13 amino acids. V shed 5 bases and J 7 bases; nucleotides not matched to a gene: 6. In DNA form, the CDR3 reads TGTGCCAGCAGCCCAGAACTAGCGAATACGCAGTATTTT. Residues: CASSPELANTQYF.